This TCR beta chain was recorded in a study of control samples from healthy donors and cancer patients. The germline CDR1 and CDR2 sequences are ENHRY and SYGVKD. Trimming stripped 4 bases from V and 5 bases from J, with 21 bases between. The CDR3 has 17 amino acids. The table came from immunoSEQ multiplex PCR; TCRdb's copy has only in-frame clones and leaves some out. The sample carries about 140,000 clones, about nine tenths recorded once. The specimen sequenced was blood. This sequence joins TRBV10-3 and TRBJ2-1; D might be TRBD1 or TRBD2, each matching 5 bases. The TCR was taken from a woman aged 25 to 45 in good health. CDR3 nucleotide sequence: TGTGCCATCAGTGCTAGCTCGGGACCCACCCGAAACAATGAGCAGTTCTTC. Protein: CAISASSGPTRNNEQFF.